This TCR beta chain was sequenced in a study of Graves' ophthalmopathy and Graves' hyperthyroidism. Overall study results and limits: Ophthalmopathy was separated from stable hyperthyroidism by a 13-signature model with 87.88% sensitivity and 81.08% specificity. Among expanded thyroid clonotypes above 0.001 frequency, most also occurred in blood.

As concerns this clonotype: The antigen remains undetermined.

The PBMCs had their origin in 10 ml of fresh peripheral blood. The authors amplified TCR beta CDR3 regions from RNA transcripts. RT-PCR with HTBI primers came first, then second-round multiplex PCR. TCRdb used MiXCR to reprocess the multiplex PCR reads, holding one entry per CDR3 protein. The table lists about 620,000 distinct CDR3 sequences, 20% to 25% of them singletons, with approximately 6.5% in the top ten. Per the germline V gene, CDR1 is MDHEN and CDR2 is SYDVKM. V was pared by 3 bases and J by 5 bases, with 13 bases between. The CDR3 has 14 residues. This receptor was identified in a young woman with stable Graves' hyperthyroidism. Some clones in this sample may be carry-over from other donors' samples. This sequence joins TRBV28 and TRBJ2-5, with D possibly matching TRBD1 (5 bases). Sequencing was carried out using peripheral blood. This CDR3 is CASSFLGRGETQYF. In DNA, the CDR3 is TGTGCCAGCAGTTTCTTGGGGCGCGGTGAGACCCAGTACTTC. The full variable domain, completed using reference TRBV28 and TRBJ2-5, is DVKVTQSSRYLVKRTGEKVFLECVQDMDHENMFWYRQDPGLGLRLIYFSYDVKMKEKGDIPEGYSVSREKKERFSLILESASTNQTSMYLCASSFLGRGETQYFGPGTRLLVL.